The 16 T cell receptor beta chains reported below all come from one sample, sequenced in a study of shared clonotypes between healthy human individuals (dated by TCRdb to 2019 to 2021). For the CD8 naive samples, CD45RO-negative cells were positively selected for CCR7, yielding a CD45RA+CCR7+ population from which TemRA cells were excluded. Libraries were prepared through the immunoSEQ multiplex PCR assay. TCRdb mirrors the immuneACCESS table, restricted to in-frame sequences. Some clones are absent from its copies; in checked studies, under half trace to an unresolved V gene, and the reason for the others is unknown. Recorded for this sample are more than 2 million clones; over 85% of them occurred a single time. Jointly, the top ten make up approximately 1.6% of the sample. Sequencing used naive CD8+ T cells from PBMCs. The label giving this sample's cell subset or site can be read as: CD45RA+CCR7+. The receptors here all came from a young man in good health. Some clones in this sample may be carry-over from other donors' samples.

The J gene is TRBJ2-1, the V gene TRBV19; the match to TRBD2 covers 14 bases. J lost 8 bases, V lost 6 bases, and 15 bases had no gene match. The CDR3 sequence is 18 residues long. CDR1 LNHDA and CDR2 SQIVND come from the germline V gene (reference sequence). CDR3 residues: CASRADRYGTSGSYEQFF. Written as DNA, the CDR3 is TGTGCCAGTAGGGCGGACAGGTACGGGACTAGCGGGAGTTATGAGCAGTTCTTC.

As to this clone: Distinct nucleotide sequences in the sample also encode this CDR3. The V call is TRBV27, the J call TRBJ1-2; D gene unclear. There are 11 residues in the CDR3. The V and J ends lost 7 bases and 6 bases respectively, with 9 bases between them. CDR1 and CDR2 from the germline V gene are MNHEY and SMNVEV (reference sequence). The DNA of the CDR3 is TGTGCCAGCACTGGAGGAAATGGCTACACCTTC. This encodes CASTGGNGYTF.

CDR3 DNA: TGTGCCAGCTCGTTGGGAAAGAGCTCCTCCTACGAGCAGTACTTC. Protein product: CASSLGKSSSYEQYF. V and J are TRBV7-9 and TRBJ2-7, with no clear D. Trimming removed 8 bases at V and 0 bases at J, with 17 bases between. The CDR3 length is 15 residues. Germline values: CDR1 SEHNR, CDR2 FQNEAQ (reference sequence).

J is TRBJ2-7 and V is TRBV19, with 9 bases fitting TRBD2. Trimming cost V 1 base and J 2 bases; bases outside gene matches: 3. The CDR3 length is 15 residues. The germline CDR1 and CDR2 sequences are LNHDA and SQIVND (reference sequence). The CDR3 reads CASSIVVAGAYEQYF. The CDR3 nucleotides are TGTGCCAGTAGTATAGTAGTAGCGGGAGCCTACGAGCAGTACTTC.

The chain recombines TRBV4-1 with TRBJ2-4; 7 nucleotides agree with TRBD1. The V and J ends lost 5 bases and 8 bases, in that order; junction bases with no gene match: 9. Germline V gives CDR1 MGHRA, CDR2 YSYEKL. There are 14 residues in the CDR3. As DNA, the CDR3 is TGCGCCAGCAGCAACCGGGACACAGGGGACATTCAGTACTTC. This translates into CASSNRDTGDIQYF.

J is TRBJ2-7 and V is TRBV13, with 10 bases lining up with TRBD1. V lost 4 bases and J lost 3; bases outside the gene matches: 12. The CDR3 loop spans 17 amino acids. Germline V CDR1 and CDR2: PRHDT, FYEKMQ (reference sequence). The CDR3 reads CASSSRTGGGHYYEQYF. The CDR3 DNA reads TGTGCCAGCAGCTCCCGGACAGGGGGGGGTCACTACTACGAGCAGTACTTC. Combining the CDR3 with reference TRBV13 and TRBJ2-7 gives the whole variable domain AAGVIQSPRHLIKEKRETATLKCYPIPRHDTVYWYQQGPGQDPQFLISFYEKMQSDKGSIPDRFSAQQFSDYHSELNMSSLELGDSALYFCASSSRTGGGHYYEQYFGPGTRLTVT.

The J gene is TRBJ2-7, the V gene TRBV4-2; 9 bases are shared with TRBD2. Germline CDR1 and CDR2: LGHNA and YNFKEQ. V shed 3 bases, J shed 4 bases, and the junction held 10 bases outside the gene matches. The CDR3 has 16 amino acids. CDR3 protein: CASSHGSDSGSYEQYF. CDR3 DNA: TGTGCCAGCAGCCACGGAAGTGATAGCGGGAGTTACGAGCAGTACTTC.

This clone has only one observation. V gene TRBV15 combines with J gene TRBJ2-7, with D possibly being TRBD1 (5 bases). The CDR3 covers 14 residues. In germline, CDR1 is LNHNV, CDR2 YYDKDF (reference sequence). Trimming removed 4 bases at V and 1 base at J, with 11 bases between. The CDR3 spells CATSTTGRSYEQYF. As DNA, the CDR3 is TGTGCCACCAGCACCACAGGTCGGTCCTACGAGCAGTACTTC.

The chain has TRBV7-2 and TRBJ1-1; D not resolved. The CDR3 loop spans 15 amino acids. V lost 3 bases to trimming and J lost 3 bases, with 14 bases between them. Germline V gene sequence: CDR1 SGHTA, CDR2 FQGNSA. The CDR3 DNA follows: TGTGCCAGCAGCTTGGGGAGATGGCGAGACACTGAAGCTTTCTTT. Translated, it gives CASSLGRWRDTEAFF.

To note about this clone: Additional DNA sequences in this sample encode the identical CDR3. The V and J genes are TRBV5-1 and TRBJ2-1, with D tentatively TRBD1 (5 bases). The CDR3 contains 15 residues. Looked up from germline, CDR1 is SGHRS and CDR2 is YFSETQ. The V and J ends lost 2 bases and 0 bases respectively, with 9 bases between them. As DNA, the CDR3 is TGCGCCAGCAGCTTAAGGGGTCCCTCCTACAATGAGCAGTTCTTC. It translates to CASSLRGPSYNEQFF.

The CDR3 bases are TGTGCCAGCAGGGCGGAGGGGACGTACCTTGCTAGCACAGATACGCAGTATTTT. Residues: CASRAEGTYLASTDTQYF. The chain links TRBV27 to TRBJ2-3, with a weak D call TRBD2 (6 bases). The CDR3 sequence is 18 residues long. Germline V gene data show CDR1 as MNHEY and CDR2 as SMNVEV (reference sequence). The V and J ends lost 6 bases and 0 bases respectively, with 22 bases between them.

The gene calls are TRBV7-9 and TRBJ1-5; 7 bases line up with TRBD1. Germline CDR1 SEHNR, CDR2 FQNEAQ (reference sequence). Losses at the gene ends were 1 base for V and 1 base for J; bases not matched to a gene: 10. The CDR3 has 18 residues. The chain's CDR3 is CASSLVALGGGSNQPQHF. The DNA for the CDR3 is TGTGCCAGCAGCTTAGTGGCTCTAGGGGGCGGAAGCAATCAGCCCCAGCATTTT.

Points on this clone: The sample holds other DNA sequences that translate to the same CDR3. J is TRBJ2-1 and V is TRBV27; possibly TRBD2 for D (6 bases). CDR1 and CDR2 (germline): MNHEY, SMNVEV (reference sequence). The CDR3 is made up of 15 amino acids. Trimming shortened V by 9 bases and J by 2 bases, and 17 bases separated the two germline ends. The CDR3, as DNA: TGTGCCAGTAGTCCGGGACTTGGGGCCTACAATGAGCAGTTCTTC. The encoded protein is CASSPGLGAYNEQFF.

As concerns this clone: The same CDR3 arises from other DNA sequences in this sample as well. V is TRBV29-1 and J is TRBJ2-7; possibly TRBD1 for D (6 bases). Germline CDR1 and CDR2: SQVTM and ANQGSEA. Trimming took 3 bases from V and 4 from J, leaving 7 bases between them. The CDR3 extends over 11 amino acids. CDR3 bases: TGCAGCGTTGATCAGGGGTACGAGCAGTACTTC. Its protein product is CSVDQGYEQYF.

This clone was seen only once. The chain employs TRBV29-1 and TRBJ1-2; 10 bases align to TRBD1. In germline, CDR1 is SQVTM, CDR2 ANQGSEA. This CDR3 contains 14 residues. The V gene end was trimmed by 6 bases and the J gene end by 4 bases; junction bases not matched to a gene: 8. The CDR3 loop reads CSVLGTGDFYGYTF. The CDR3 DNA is TGCAGCGTACTCGGGACAGGGGATTTCTATGGCTACACCTTC.

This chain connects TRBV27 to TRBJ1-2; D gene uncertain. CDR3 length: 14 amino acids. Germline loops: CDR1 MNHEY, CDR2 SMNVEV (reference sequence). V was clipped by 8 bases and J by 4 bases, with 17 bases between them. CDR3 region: CASGLTREPYGYTF. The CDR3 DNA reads TGTGCCAGCGGACTTACTAGGGAACCCTATGGCTACACCTTC.